Each of the 3 T cell receptor beta chains below was sequenced from the same sample in a study of T cell responses to AZD1222 COVID-19 vaccine. Profiled with immunoSEQ multiplex PCR; TCRdb holds only in-frame clones, not every one. This table has around 170,000 clones, around 90% appearing once. The sequencing here drew on peripheral blood, taken 28 days after the second AZD1222 dose. Source of these receptors: an adult who received the AZD1222 COVID-19 vaccine.

The CDR3 region is CASSSGLAGSNEQFF. DNA for the CDR3: TGTGCCAGCAGCTCGGGACTAGCCGGGTCCAATGAGCAGTTCTTC. This chain connects TRBV7-2 to TRBJ2-1; 9 bases are shared with TRBD2. Germline loops: CDR1 SGHTA, CDR2 FQGNSA. The V gene end was trimmed by 4 bases and the J gene end by 6 bases; junction bases not matched to a gene: 7. The CDR3 has 15 amino acids.

The chain combines TRBV30 with TRBJ1-2, with 8 bases aligning to TRBD1. J gave up 3 bases and V 2 bases, and 8 bases lay outside the gene matches. Germline V lookup: CDR1 GTSNPN, CDR2 SVGIG (reference sequence). This CDR3 region has 15 residues. CDR3 loop: CAWSPEPTGDYGYTF. The CDR3 coding sequence is TGTGCCTGGAGTCCCGAACCGACAGGGGACTATGGCTACACCTTC. Filled out from reference TRBV30 and TRBJ1-2, the complete variable domain reads SQTIHQWPATLVQPVGSPLSLECTVEGTSNPNLYWYRQAAGRGLQLLFYSVGIGQISSEVPQNLSASRPQDRQFILSSKKLLLSDSGFYLCAWSPEPTGDYGYTFGSGTRLTVV.

This clone was seen just once. The chain joins TRBV4-3 to TRBJ2-5; perhaps TRBD2 as D (7 bases). In germline, CDR1 is LGHNA, CDR2 YSLEER. V lost 0 bases to trimming and J lost 5 bases, with 16 bases between them. The CDR3 extends over 16 amino acids. The CDR3 sequence is CASSQDTGGSGETQYF. In nucleotides, the CDR3 is TGCGCCAGCAGCCAAGATACGGGGGGCTCAGGGGAGACCCAGTACTTC.